Each of the 29 T cell receptor beta chains below was sequenced from the same sample in a study of T cell repertoires in cytomegalovirus infection. MiXCR, applied by TCRdb to the reads, yields one record per CDR3 protein. The sample shows roughly 860,000 distinct CDR3 sequences, 30% to 35% of them seen only once. No antigen is known for these receptors. The source was cultured CD8+ T cells from PBMCs, collected from culture after CMV antigen stimulation. All receptors derive from a human donor in good health (CMV status not recorded). Some clones in this sample may be carry-over from other donors' samples.

This clonotype has just a few counts. The rearrangement uses TRBV15 and TRBJ1-1; 8 nucleotides line up with TRBD1. V gave up 4 bases and J gave up 7 bases; unmatched junction bases: 11. CDR3 length: 15 residues. CDR1 and CDR2 (germline): LNHNV, YYDKDF (reference sequence). The CDR3 nucleotides are TGTGCCACCAGCAAAGACAGGGGCTCTACCCGTGAAGCTTTCTTT. It yields the protein CATSKDRGSTREAFF.

CDR3 bases: TGTGCCAGCAGCCAATATCGGAGCACTGAAGCTTTCTTT. This gives the protein CASSQYRSTEAFF. The chain couples TRBV3-1 to TRBJ1-1; D ambiguous. CDR1 and CDR2 from the germline V gene are LGHDT and YNNKEL (reference sequence). This CDR3 comprises 13 residues. Trimming took 2 bases from V and 4 from J, leaving 8 bases between them.

The chain recombines TRBV11-2 with TRBJ2-3; 7 positions match TRBD2. This CDR3 region has 16 residues. Germline lookup yields CDR1 SGHAT and CDR2 FQNNGV. V trimming: 3 bases; J trimming: 2 bases; junction bases outside the gene matches: 8. CDR3 region: CASSFLRAGDTDTQYF. In DNA, the CDR3 is TGTGCCAGCAGCTTCCTGAGGGCGGGGGACACAGATACGCAGTATTTT.

This clonotype was found a few times. A read error may account for a junction end that differs from germline. This chain joins TRBV7-7 and TRBJ1-3; unclear D gene. CDR1 is SSHAT, CDR2 FNYEAQ, per germline (reference sequence). The CDR3 spans 13 residues. The CDR3 region is CASSRTIGDTIYF. The DNA of the CDR3 is TGTGCTAGCAGCCGGACGATCGGGGACACCATATATTTT.

The count of this clonotype is one. The chain couples TRBV2 to TRBJ1-5; D gene ambiguous. Trimming shortened V by 4 bases and J by 1 base, and 11 bases separated the two germline ends. Germline loops: CDR1 SNHLY, CDR2 FYNNEI. The CDR3 has 15 residues. The CDR3 DNA follows: TGTGCCAGCAGTGTAGGCCAGCTAAGCAATCAGCCCCAGCATTTT. This codes for CASSVGQLSNQPQHF.

The chain recombines TRBV4-2 with TRBJ2-3; D gene ambiguous. The CDR3 has 13 residues. The V end lost 0 bases, the J end lost 4 bases, and 5 bases lay between the germline ends. Germline V gene data show CDR1 as LGHNA and CDR2 as YNFKEQ. The CDR3 nucleotides are TGTGCCAGCAGCCAAGATCCGGCAGATACGCAGTATTTT. It translates to CASSQDPADTQYF.

The CDR3 nucleotides are TGTGCCAGCAGCGCAGAGTTTGATGGCAATCAGCCCCAGCATTTT. Translated: CASSAEFDGNQPQHF. The chain has TRBV12-3 or TRBV12-4 and TRBJ1-5; D uncertain. V shed 6 bases and J shed 2 bases, with 14 bases lying between them. This CDR3 comprises 15 residues.

The chain links TRBV12-5 to TRBJ1-1, with unresolved D. V lost 9 bases and J lost 0, with 8 bases in between. CDR3 length: 12 residues. Germline CDR1 and CDR2: LGHNT and FRNRAP. The CDR3 sequence: CASRNMNTEAFF. The CDR3 bases are TGTGCTAGCCGAAACATGAACACTGAAGCTTTCTTT.

The rearrangement joins TRBV11-2 to TRBJ2-7; TRBD1 aligns across 9 bases. Unmatched junction bases numbered 7, after V lost 5 bases and J lost 2 bases. The CDR3 sequence is 15 residues long. Germline V lookup: CDR1 SGHAT, CDR2 FQNNGV. CDR3 residues: CASSPGTGTTYEQYV. The CDR3 DNA reads as TGTGCCAGCAGCCCTGGGACAGGGACGACCTACGAGCAGTACGTC.

V gene TRBV14 combines with J gene TRBJ1-1, with D possibly being TRBD1 (5 bases). V shed 3 bases and J shed 8 bases, with 13 bases lying between them. Germline loops: CDR1 SGHDN, CDR2 FVKESK. The CDR3 spans 13 residues. Written as DNA, the CDR3 is TGTGCCAGCAGCCACCCCGGGACCGCGGAAGCTTTCTTT. Residues: CASSHPGTAEAFF.

The chain employs TRBV2 and TRBJ1-2; D ambiguous. This CDR3 has 14 residues. CDR1 and CDR2 (germline): SNHLY, FYNNEI. Between the trimmed V and J ends, which lost 1 base and 2 bases, there was a span of 8 bases. In DNA, the CDR3 is TGTGCCAGCAGTGAAGGGAGGGTGAACTATGGCTACACCTTC. The encoded protein is CASSEGRVNYGYTF.

This clonotype has more than one count but fewer than ten. This chain connects TRBV5-4 to TRBJ2-3; D perhaps matches TRBD1 (6 bases). The CDR3 contains 12 residues. The V end was cut by 4 bases, the J end by 5 bases, with 8 bases between. CDR1 and CDR2 from the germline V gene are SGHNT and YYREEE (reference sequence). Here the CDR3 reads CASSKGVDTQYF. In nucleotides, the CDR3 is TGTGCCAGCAGCAAGGGGGTAGATACGCAGTATTTT. Variable domain in full (rest from reference TRBV5-4 and TRBJ2-3): ETGVTQSPTHLIKTRGQQVTLRCSSQSGHNTVSWYQQALGQGPQFIFQYYREEENGRGNFPPRFSGLQFPNYSSELNVNALELDDSALYLCASSKGVDTQYFGPGTRLTVL.

The chain links TRBV13 to TRBJ1-3; 9 bases map to TRBD1. After removal of 5 bases from V and 5 bases from J, the junction contained 4 bases not matched to a gene. The CDR3 length is 14 residues. The V gene's germline CDR1 is PRHDT and CDR2 FYEKMQ (reference sequence). The CDR3 DNA follows: TGTGCCAGCAGCACAGGGGGCGGGAGAAACACCATATATTTT. This sequence encodes CASSTGGGRNTIYF.

This clonotype was seen ten or more times. The chain joins TRBV5-4 to TRBJ1-6; D is ambiguous. This CDR3 comprises 14 residues. CDR1 is SGHNT, CDR2 YYREEE, per germline (reference sequence). Trimming took 5 bases from V and 7 from J, leaving 13 bases between them. The CDR3, as DNA: TGTGCCAGCAGAAATCTCCAGACGAATTCACCCCTCCACTTT. Translated: CASRNLQTNSPLHF.

Only a few counts were recorded for this clonotype. DNA of the CDR3: TGTGCCAGCAGTTTATATGGAAGGGAGCAGTACTTC. Its protein is CASSLYGREQYF. The V and J genes are TRBV28 and TRBJ2-7; no reliable D call. The CDR3 covers 12 residues. Germline CDR1 reads MDHEN; CDR2 reads SYDVKM. V lost 1 base and J lost 7, with 8 bases in between.

The chain uses TRBV6-1 and TRBJ2-5; perhaps TRBD1 as D (5 bases). The CDR3 covers 18 residues. Germline CDR1 reads MNHNS; CDR2 reads SASEGT. The V end was cut by 1 base, the J end by 2 bases, with 20 bases between. The CDR3 loop is CASSEDRAKDGAQETQYF. The CDR3 nucleotides read TGTGCCAGCAGTGAAGATCGTGCGAAGGATGGGGCACAAGAGACCCAGTACTTC.

This clonotype was found a few times. The chain is built from TRBV12-3 or TRBV12-4 and TRBJ1-5, with TRBD1 matching 10 bases. J gave up 3 bases and V 8 bases, and 7 bases lay outside the gene matches. The CDR3 consists of 15 residues. The CDR3 region has the DNA TGTGCCAGCCGCCAGGGACAGGGGAACAATCAGCCCCAGCATTTT. It translates to CASRQGQGNNQPQHF.

The J gene is TRBJ1-4, the V gene TRBV7-2; D is undetermined. Germline V gene data show CDR1 as SGHTA and CDR2 as FQGNSA. The CDR3 has 14 amino acids. Trimming removed 2 bases from V and 5 bases from J, with 9 bases in between. In DNA, the CDR3 is TGTGCCAGCAGCTTAACCGGGGAAAATGAAAAACTGTTTTTT. Protein product: CASSLTGENEKLFF.

J is TRBJ1-1 and V is TRBV20-1; D remains unclear. The CDR3 has 10 amino acids. V shed 3 bases and J shed 11 bases, with 10 bases lying between them. CDR1 and CDR2 from the germline V gene are DFQATT and SNEGSKA (reference sequence). In DNA form, the CDR3 reads TGCAGTGCTAGTTTATCTCCTGCTTTCTTT. It encodes CSASLSPAFF.

This clonotype appeared many times. This rearrangement joins TRBV7-9 to TRBJ2-1, with 9 bases that match TRBD2. The V gene's germline CDR1 is SEHNR and CDR2 FQNEAQ (reference sequence). With V trimmed by 2 bases and J by 5 bases, 4 bases remained unmatched. This CDR3 contains 15 residues. The CDR3 DNA is TGTGCCAGCAGCTTATTTAGCGGGGGTAACAATGAGCAGTTCTTC. Translating it yields CASSLFSGGNNEQFF.

The chain has TRBV6-6 and TRBJ2-5; D may be TRBD1 or TRBD2 (6 bases each). V was clipped by 1 base and J by 5 bases, with 11 bases between them. CDR1 MNHNY and CDR2 SVGAGI come from the germline V gene (reference sequence). The CDR3 sequence is 14 residues long. The CDR3 DNA follows: TGTGCCAGCAGTTACTTCCAGGGGAGGGAGACCCAGTACTTC. Amino acids: CASSYFQGRETQYF.

V and J are TRBV2 and TRBJ2-3; weak D call: TRBD1 (5 bases). The CDR3 is 16 amino acids. The V gene's germline CDR1 is SNHLY and CDR2 FYNNEI. The ends were cut back, 5 bases at V and 0 bases at J, with 15 bases in the middle. CDR3 region: CASSYSGLPSTDTQYF. CDR3 nucleotides: TGTGCCAGCAGTTATTCAGGGCTACCTAGCACAGATACGCAGTATTTT.

Worth noting for this clonotype: Likely a read error: the CDR3 ends without its conserved phenylalanine or tryptophan. The chain joins TRBV27 to TRBJ1-2; D is possibly TRBD1 (5 bases). The CDR3 length is 13 residues. Trimming cost V 6 bases and J 6 bases, with 14 bases left between them. Germline V CDR1 and CDR2: MNHEY, SMNVEV (reference sequence). CDR3 DNA: TGTGCCAGCAGCCCAGGGTTCATCCATGGCTACACCTCC. It specifies CASSPGFIHGYTS.

The rearrangement joins TRBV20-1 to TRBJ1-2; no reliable D call. The CDR3 is 14 amino acids. Germline-derived CDR1 and CDR2 are DFQATT and SNEGSKA (reference sequence). V was cut by 0 bases and J by 6 bases, with 14 bases left in between. As DNA, the CDR3 is TGCAGTGCTAGAGATAGAGCCAGGTCAGATGGCTACACCTTC. Protein: CSARDRARSDGYTF.

This clonotype was seen more than once but under ten times. The CDR3 bases are TGTGCCAGCAGTGCCCTCACCGGGGAGCTGTTTTTT. It specifies CASSALTGELFF. This rearrangement joins TRBV27 to TRBJ2-2; no firm D call. The germline gives CDR1 MNHEY, CDR2 SMNVEV (reference sequence). Trimming took 5 bases from V and 4 from J, leaving 5 bases between them. The CDR3 extends over 12 amino acids.

This chain connects TRBV4-2 to TRBJ1-6; D not certain. Trimming left V 1 base short and J 10 bases short, with 14 bases between. This CDR3 has 15 residues. Per the germline V gene, CDR1 is LGHNA and CDR2 is YNFKEQ. CDR3: CASSQVTGFYSPLHF. In DNA form, the CDR3 reads TGTGCCAGCAGCCAAGTAACGGGTTTCTACTCACCCCTCCACTTT.

J is TRBJ1-6 and V is TRBV20-1; D not resolved. The CDR3 has 15 residues. CDR1 and CDR2 (germline): DFQATT, SNEGSKA (reference sequence). The V end was cut by 3 bases, the J end by 7 bases, with 16 bases between. CDR3 nucleotides: TGCAGTGCTAGCCGGAGGGTTGGGAGAAATTCACCCCTCCACTTT. Protein product: CSASRRVGRNSPLHF.

Points on this clonotype: The junction departs from germline at one end; a sequencing error may be responsible. CDR3 nucleotide sequence: TGTGCCAGCAGGATGGGAAGCACCATATATTTT. Translation gives CASRMGSTIYF. The rearrangement links TRBV12-3 or TRBV12-4 to TRBJ1-3; D is uncertain. The CDR3 is made up of 11 amino acids.

About this clonotype: At one of its ends the junction is not consistent with the germline gene, which may arise from a read error. The V call is TRBV5-3, the J call TRBJ2-1, with D perhaps matching TRBD1 (8 bases). TRBV5-3 is placed among ORFs of uncertain function. This CDR3 comprises 14 residues. CDR3 loop: CASSSTGGGNEQFF. For the CDR3, the DNA is TGTGCCAGCAGCTCAACAGGGGGAGGGAATGAGCAGTTCTTC.